The source of this T cell receptor beta chain is a study of T cell responses to AZD1222 COVID-19 vaccine. Notes on the study in general: Seropositive status at baseline applied to only 5 to 7 AZD1222 recipients. Samples come after the peak T cell response, not at day 14. The study reported that nearly half of spike-specific TCRs target unmutated variant regions. CD4 TCRs linked to vaccination spanned spike, dominating at 160-218 and 743-854.

Clones were sequenced by immunoSEQ multiplex PCR, and TCRdb holds only the in-frame ones, with some missing. The sample consists of 150,000 to 200,000 clones, roughly 90% of them appearing once. This CDR3 is 13 amino acids long. The germline CDR1 and CDR2 sequences are LNHDA and SQIVND (reference sequence). J was trimmed by 3 bases and V by 5 bases; bases with no gene match: 2. A remark on this clone: The antigen is not known.

V usage is TRBV19 and J usage is TRBJ2-7, with TRBD2 identical over 9 bases. The specimen was peripheral blood, collected on day 0 of AZD1222 vaccination. The sequence came from an adult in good health. Here the CDR3 DNA reads TGTGCCAGTAGTGGACTAGCGAGCTACGAGCAGTACTTC. Residues: CASSGLASYEQYF.